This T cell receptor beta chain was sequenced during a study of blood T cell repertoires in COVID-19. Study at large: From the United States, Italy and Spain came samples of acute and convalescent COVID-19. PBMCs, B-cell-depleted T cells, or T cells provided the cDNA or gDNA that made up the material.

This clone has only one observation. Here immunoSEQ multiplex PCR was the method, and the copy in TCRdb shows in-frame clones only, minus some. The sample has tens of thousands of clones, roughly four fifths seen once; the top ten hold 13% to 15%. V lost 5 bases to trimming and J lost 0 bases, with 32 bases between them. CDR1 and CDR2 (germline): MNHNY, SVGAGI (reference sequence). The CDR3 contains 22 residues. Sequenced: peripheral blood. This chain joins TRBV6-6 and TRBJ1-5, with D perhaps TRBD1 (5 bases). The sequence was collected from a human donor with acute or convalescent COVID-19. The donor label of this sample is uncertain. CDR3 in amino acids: CASSPPHEPFLQAKYSNQPQHF. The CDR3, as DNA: TGTGCCAGCAGTCCACCACATGAGCCCTTTTTACAGGCGAAATATAGCAATCAGCCCCAGCATTTT.